The present TCR beta chain was sequenced within a study of blood T cells in healthy people across ages. Findings of the study overall: Roughly linearly, TCR beta diversity per million T cells fell as age increased.

This clonotype was seen repeatedly, ten times or more. Its antigen is unidentified. Germline CDR1 is SGHRS and CDR2 is YFSETQ. The CDR3 has 15 residues. Trimming stripped 0 bases from V and 5 bases from J, with 13 bases between. A second PCR of roughly 7 to 11 cycles used a sample-barcoded 5' primer and a J-beta primer mix. TCRdb ran MiXCR on the 5' RACE reads and lists one entry per CDR3 protein. The sample consists of about 590,000 distinct CDR3 sequences, under 30% of them appearing once. This receptor was obtained from a woman aged 80 or over in good health. V usage is TRBV5-1 and J usage is TRBJ2-3; D unclear. Sample: blood. CDR3 nucleotide sequence: TGCGCCAGCAGCTTGGCTGGCGACCGGGTAGATACGCAGTATTTT. Translation: CASSLAGDRVDTQYF.